The sequence of this T cell receptor (beta chain) was determined in a study of Ad26.COV2.S vaccination and SARS-CoV-2 variants. Study information: Participants got Ad26.COV2.S intramuscularly, once or twice 56 days apart. Study conclusions and caveats: The TCR breadth and depth analyses may have produced an underestimate of total T cell responses. Participants given vaccine showed non-spike TCR breadth similar to that of placebo recipients.

The germline V gene has CDR1 MDHEN and CDR2 SYDVKM. The V and J ends lost 3 bases and 2 bases, in that order; junction bases with no gene match: 9. The CDR3 runs to 17 residues. The repertoire was sequenced with immunoSEQ multiplex PCR; TCRdb's copy has only in-frame clones and lacks some. The sample has around 450,000 clones; roughly 89% are singletons. The treatment denotes: some 20 received Ad26.COV2.S at low or high dose, single or two shots; a few received placebo; per-sample allocation not given. Repertoires come from day 63 after the first vaccine or placebo injection. This clone was observed once. What it binds is unknown.

The chain employs TRBV28 and TRBJ2-1; 8 positions agree with TRBD2. The source was peripheral blood, collected in a trial of Ad26.COV2.S vaccine versus placebo. The source of this sequence is a person aged 18-60 years who received the Ad26.COV2.S COVID-19 vaccine or a placebo. The CDR3 DNA sequence: TGTGCCAGCAGTTTCTCAGGCGGGGGGCGACCCTACAATGAGCAGTTCTTC. It yields the protein CASSFSGGGRPYNEQFF. The variable domain in full, completed from reference TRBV28 and TRBJ2-1, reads DVKVTQSSRYLVKRTGEKVFLECVQDMDHENMFWYRQDPGLGLRLIYFSYDVKMKEKGDIPEGYSVSREKKERFSLILESASTNQTSMYLCASSFSGGGRPYNEQFFGPGTRLTVL.